This TCR beta chain derives from a study of blood T cell repertoires in COVID-19. In the study overall: COVID-19 samples collected from the United States, Italy and Spain covered acute and convalescent phases. PBMCs, B-cell-depleted T cells, or T cells provided the cDNA or gDNA that made up the material.

Note on this clone: The same CDR3 also results from other DNA sequences found in this sample.

Per the authors' pipeline: Reference gene primer amplification in the assay estimated nucleated cell counts. TCRdb's copy holds only in-frame clones and misses some; the assay was immunoSEQ multiplex PCR. The V and J calls and clone size are taken from that table; D and trimming were inferred from the DNA. Of 130,000 or so clones listed, more than 75% are singletons. The receptor comes from a man aged 55 to 70 with acute or convalescent COVID-19. The sample taken for sequencing was peripheral blood.

CDR3 sequence reads: CASSQGGRNTEAFF. CDR3 DNA: TGCGCCAGCAGCCAGGGAGGACGCAACACTGAAGCTTTCTTT. The chain joins TRBV4-3 to TRBJ1-1; D unresolved. This CDR3 has 14 amino acids. Trimming cost V 3 bases and J 2 bases, with 10 bases left between them. The germline gives CDR1 LGHNA, CDR2 YSLEER.